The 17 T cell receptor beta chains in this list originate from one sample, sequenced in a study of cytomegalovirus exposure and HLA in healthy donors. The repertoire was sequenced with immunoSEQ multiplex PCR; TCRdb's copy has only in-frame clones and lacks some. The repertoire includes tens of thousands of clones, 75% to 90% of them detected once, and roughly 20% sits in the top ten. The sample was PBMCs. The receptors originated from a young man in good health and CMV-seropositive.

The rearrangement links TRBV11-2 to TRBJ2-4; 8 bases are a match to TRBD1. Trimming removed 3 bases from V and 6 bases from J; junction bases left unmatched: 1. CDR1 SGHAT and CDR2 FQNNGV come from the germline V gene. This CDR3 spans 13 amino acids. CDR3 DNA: TGTGCCAGCAGCTTGGACAGGGCAAACATTCAGTACTTC. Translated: CASSLDRANIQYF.

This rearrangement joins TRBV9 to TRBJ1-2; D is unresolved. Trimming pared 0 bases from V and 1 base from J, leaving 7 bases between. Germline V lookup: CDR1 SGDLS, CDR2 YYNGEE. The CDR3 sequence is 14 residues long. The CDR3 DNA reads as TGTGCCAGCAGCGTAGGCCACGGTAACTATGGCTACACCTTC. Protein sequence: CASSVGHGNYGYTF. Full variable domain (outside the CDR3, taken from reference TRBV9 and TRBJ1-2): DSGVTQTPKHLITATGQRVTLRCSPRSGDLSVYWYQQSLDQGLQFLIQYYNGEERAKGNILERFSAQQFPDLHSELNLSSLELGDSALYFCASSVGHGNYGYTFGSGTRLTVV.

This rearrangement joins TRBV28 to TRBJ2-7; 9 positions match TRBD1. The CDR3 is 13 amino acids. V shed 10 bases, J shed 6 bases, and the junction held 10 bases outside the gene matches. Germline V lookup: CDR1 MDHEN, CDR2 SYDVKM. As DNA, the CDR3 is TGTGCCACACAACAGGGGGCATTCGGCGAGCAGTACTTC. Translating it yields CATQQGAFGEQYF.

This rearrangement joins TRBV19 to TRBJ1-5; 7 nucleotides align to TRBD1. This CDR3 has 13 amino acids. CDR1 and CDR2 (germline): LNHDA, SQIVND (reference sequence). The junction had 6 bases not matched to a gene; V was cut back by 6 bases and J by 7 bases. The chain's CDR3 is CASSRVRGQPQHF. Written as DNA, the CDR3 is TGTGCCAGTAGCCGAGTCAGGGGGCAGCCCCAGCATTTT.

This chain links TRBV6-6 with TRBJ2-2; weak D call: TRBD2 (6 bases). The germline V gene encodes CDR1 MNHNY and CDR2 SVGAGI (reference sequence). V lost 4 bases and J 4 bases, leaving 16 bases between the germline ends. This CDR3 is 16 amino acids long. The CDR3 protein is CASSWEAGSGTGELFF. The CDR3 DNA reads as TGTGCCAGCAGTTGGGAGGCGGGAAGCGGCACCGGGGAGCTGTTTTTT.

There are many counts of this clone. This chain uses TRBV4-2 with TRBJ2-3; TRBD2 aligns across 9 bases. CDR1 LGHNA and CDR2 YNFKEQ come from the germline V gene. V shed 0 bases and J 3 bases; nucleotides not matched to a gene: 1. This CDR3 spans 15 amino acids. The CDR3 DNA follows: TGTGCCAGCAGCCAAGATGGACTAGCGACAGATACGCAGTATTTT. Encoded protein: CASSQDGLATDTQYF.

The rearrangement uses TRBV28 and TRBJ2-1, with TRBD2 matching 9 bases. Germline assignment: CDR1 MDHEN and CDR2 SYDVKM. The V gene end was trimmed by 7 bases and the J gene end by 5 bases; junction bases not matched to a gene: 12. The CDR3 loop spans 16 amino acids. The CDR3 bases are TGTGCCAGCACTCTCCCGGGGCTAGCGGGAAACAATGAGCAGTTCTTC. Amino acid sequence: CASTLPGLAGNNEQFF.

CDR3: CASRSREAGELFF. CDR3 coding DNA: TGTGCCAGCAGGAGTAGGGAGGCCGGGGAGCTGTTTTTT. The genes are TRBV28 and TRBJ2-2; possibly TRBD2 for D (6 bases). The V gene lost 6 bases and the J gene lost 6 bases, with 11 bases spanning the gap. Per the germline V gene, CDR1 is MDHEN and CDR2 is SYDVKM. This CDR3 region has 13 residues.

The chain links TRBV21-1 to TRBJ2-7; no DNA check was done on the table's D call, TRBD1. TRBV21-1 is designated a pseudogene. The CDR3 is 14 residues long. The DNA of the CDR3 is TGTGCCAGCAGCAAGCCCAGGGCCCCTTGCGAGCAGTACGTC. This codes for CASSKPRAPCEQYV.

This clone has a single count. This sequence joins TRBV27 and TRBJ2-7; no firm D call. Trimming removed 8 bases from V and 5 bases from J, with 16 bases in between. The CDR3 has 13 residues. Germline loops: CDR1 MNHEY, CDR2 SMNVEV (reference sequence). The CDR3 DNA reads TGTGCCAGCTCTCTTCTCCCACGGGACGAGCAGTACTTC. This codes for CASSLLPRDEQYF.

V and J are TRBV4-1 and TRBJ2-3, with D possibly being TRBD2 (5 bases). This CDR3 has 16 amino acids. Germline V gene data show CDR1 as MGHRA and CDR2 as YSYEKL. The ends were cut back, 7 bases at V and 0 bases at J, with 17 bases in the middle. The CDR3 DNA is TGCGCCAGCACCCCTACGCCGGGATCTAGCACAGATACGCAGTATTTT. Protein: CASTPTPGSSTDTQYF.

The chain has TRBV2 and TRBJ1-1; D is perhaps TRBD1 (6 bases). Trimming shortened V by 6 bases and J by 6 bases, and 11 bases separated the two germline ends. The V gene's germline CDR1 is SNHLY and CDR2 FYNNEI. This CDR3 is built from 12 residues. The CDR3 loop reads CASSVQGPEAFF. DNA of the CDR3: TGTGCCAGCAGCGTACAGGGCCCTGAAGCTTTCTTT.

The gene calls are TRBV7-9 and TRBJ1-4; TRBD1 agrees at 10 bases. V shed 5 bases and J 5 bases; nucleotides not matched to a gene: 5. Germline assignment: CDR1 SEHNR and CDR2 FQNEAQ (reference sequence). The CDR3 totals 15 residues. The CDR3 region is CASSGPDRGNEKLFF. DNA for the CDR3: TGTGCCAGCAGCGGCCCGGACAGGGGGAATGAAAAACTGTTTTTT. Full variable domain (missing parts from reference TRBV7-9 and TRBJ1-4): DTGVSQNPRHKITKRGQNVTFRCDPISEHNRLYWYRQTLGQGPEFLTYFQNEAQLEKSRLLSDRFSAERPKGSFSTLEIQRTEQGDSAMYLCASSGPDRGNEKLFFGSGTQLSVL.

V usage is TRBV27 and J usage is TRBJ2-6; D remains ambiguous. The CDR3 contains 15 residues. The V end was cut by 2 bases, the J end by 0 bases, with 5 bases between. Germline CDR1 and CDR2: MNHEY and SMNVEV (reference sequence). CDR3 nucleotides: TGTGCCAGCAGTTTAGACTTCTCTGGGGCCAACGTCCTGACTTTC. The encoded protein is CASSLDFSGANVLTF.

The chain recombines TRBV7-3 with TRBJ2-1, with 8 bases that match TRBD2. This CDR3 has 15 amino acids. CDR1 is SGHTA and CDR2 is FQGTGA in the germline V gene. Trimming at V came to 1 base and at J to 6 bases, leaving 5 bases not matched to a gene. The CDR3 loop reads CASSLRGGGSNEQFF. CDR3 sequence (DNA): TGTGCCAGCAGCTTAAGGGGCGGGGGGAGCAATGAGCAGTTCTTC.

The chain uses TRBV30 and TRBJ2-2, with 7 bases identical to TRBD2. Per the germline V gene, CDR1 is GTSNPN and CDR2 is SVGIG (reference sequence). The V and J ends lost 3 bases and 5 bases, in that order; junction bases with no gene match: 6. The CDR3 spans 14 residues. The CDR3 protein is CAWRSPGGTGELFF. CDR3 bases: TGTGCCTGGAGAAGCCCGGGAGGTACCGGGGAGCTGTTTTTT.

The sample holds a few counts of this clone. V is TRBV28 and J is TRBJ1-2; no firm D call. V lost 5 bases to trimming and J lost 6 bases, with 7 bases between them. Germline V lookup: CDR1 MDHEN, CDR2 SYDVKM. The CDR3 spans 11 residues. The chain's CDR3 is CASSPGDGYTF. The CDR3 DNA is TGTGCCAGCAGTCCCGGGGATGGCTACACCTTC.